These 15 T cell receptor beta chains were all obtained from the same sample, sequenced in a study of T cells in Graves' hyperthyroidism and ophthalmopathy. Amplified TCR beta CDR3 regions came from RNA transcripts. The HTBI primer set was used in a first-round RT-PCR of the TCR CDR3. TCRdb re-called the multiplex PCR reads through MiXCR, storing one row per CDR3 protein. The table lists a few hundred thousand distinct CDR3 sequences, roughly 15% of them singletons. The sequenced sample was blood. Receptors originate from a woman aged 45-60 years with Graves' hyperthyroidism that later progressed to Graves' ophthalmopathy.

V usage is TRBV24-1 and J usage is TRBJ2-1, with 8 bases identical to TRBD2. Germline V gives CDR1 KGHDR, CDR2 SFDVKD. V was pared by 3 bases and J by 8 bases, with 11 bases of the junction left unmatched. The CDR3 runs 16 residues. This CDR3 reads CATSDLSGRRYDEQFF. DNA for the CDR3: TGTGCCACCAGTGATCTCAGCGGGAGAAGGTACGATGAGCAGTTCTTC.

This clonotype has a count of ten or more. The V gene is TRBV7-3, the J gene TRBJ1-2; no firm D call. Per germline, CDR1 SGHTA and CDR2 FQGTGA. V was shortened by 0 bases and J by 8 bases, with 16 bases between the two germline ends. The CDR3 sequence is 15 residues long. The CDR3 here is CASSLTVEHPSGYTF. CDR3 in DNA: TGTGCCAGCAGCTTAACGGTGGAGCACCCGTCCGGCTACACCTTC.

Of note for this clonotype: A read error may produce the germline difference seen at one junction end. The chain carries TRBV18 and TRBJ2-1, with D unresolved. CDR1 is KGHSH, CDR2 LQKENI, per germline. This CDR3 has 12 residues. DNA for the CDR3: TGTGCCAGCTCACCACAAGCGTCTGAGCAATTCTTC. Its translation is CASSPQASEQFF.

This clonotype was seen at least ten times. The gene calls are TRBV9 and TRBJ2-1; D is perhaps TRBD1 (5 bases). There are 16 residues in the CDR3. CDR1 and CDR2 from the germline V gene are SGDLS and YYNGEE. V was trimmed by 3 bases and J by 2 bases, leaving 15 bases between them. Here the CDR3 reads CASSEHRQSAYNEQFF. CDR3 nucleotide sequence: TGTGCCAGCAGCGAGCATCGACAGTCAGCCTACAATGAGCAGTTCTTC.

This clonotype was recorded many times. V gene TRBV6-1 combines with J gene TRBJ2-1, with D uncertain. Germline V gene lookup returns CDR1 MNHNS and CDR2 SASEGT. Between the trimmed V and J ends, which lost 8 bases and 9 bases, there was a span of 17 bases. CDR3 length: 13 amino acids. In nucleotides, the CDR3 is TGTGCCAGCGGGTCTAGAAGGGAAGGTGAGCAGTTCTTC. Translating gives CASGSRREGEQFF.

This clonotype showed up just a few times. The chain links TRBV2 to TRBJ1-4; no clear D. The CDR3 runs 20 residues. Trimming took off 5 bases at V and 0 bases at J, with 25 bases between the two ends. Germline V gene data show CDR1 as SNHLY and CDR2 as FYNNEI. Here the CDR3 reads CASSWFPQTEDLSTNEKLFF. DNA for the CDR3: TGTGCCAGCAGTTGGTTTCCCCAAACCGAGGACTTATCAACTAATGAAAAACTGTTTTTT.

This clonotype was seen a handful of times. The chain is built from TRBV30 and TRBJ1-4; a weak D match, TRBD1 (5 bases). This CDR3 spans 13 amino acids. Between the trimmed V and J ends, which lost 2 bases and 4 bases, there was a span of 8 bases. Per the germline V gene, CDR1 is GTSNPN and CDR2 is SVGIG (reference sequence). DNA for the CDR3: TGTGCCTGGAGTCGGGGGTTTAATGAAAAACTGTTTTTT. Its protein product is CAWSRGFNEKLFF.

This clonotype was observed many times. The chain couples TRBV24-1 to TRBJ1-1, with D possibly matching TRBD1 (5 bases). Germline CDR1 is KGHDR and CDR2 is SFDVKD. This CDR3 has 13 amino acids. Trimming took off 3 bases at V and 7 bases at J, with 11 bases between the two ends. The CDR3 loop reads CATSDPDSVEAFF. CDR3 in DNA: TGTGCCACCAGTGATCCTGACAGCGTTGAAGCTTTCTTT.

The table lists this clonotype with many counts. This rearrangement joins TRBV20-1 to TRBJ2-1; possibly TRBD1 for D (6 bases). The CDR3 totals 14 residues. Trimming shortened V by 4 bases and J by 0 bases, and 10 bases separated the two germline ends. CDR1 and CDR2 (germline): DFQATT, SNEGSKA (reference sequence). The CDR3 DNA sequence: TGCAGTGCTACTGGACAGCGCTCCTACAATGAGCAGTTCTTC. Its translation is CSATGQRSYNEQFF.

The V and J genes are TRBV28 and TRBJ2-3; weak D call: TRBD2 (5 bases). CDR3 length: 12 amino acids. Germline V gene lookup returns CDR1 MDHEN and CDR2 SYDVKM. V dropped 6 bases and J dropped 3 bases, with 7 bases sitting between them. CDR3 in amino acids: CASRRGTDTQYF. In DNA form, the CDR3 reads TGTGCCAGCAGACGCGGGACAGATACGCAGTATTTT.

In this sample, this clonotype turned up many times. The chain links TRBV27 to TRBJ2-7, with D maybe TRBD1 (6 bases). This CDR3 region has 14 residues. The V end was cut by 3 bases, the J end by 1 base, with 10 bases between. Germline values: CDR1 MNHEY, CDR2 SMNVEV (reference sequence). CDR3 amino acids: CASSFARGSYEQYF. The DNA for the CDR3 is TGTGCCAGCAGTTTTGCCAGGGGATCCTACGAGCAGTACTTC.

There are many counts of this clonotype. J is TRBJ1-5 and V is TRBV27; D unclear. The CDR3 extends over 17 amino acids. V lost 2 bases, J lost 0 bases, and 14 bases lay in between. CDR1 and CDR2 (germline): MNHEY, SMNVEV (reference sequence). CDR3 residues: CASSLIGRFNSNQPQHF. Written as DNA, the CDR3 is TGTGCCAGCAGTTTAATAGGCAGATTTAATAGCAATCAGCCCCAGCATTTT.

In its sample, this clonotype was seen many times. This rearrangement joins TRBV28 to TRBJ1-5; 9 bases are a match to TRBD1. Germline values: CDR1 MDHEN, CDR2 SYDVKM. Trimming removed 5 bases from V and 2 bases from J; junction bases left unmatched: 7. The CDR3 covers 16 residues. The CDR3 sequence: CASSIYRGQGNQPQHF. The CDR3 nucleotides are TGTGCCAGCAGTATCTACAGGGGGCAAGGCAATCAGCCCCAGCATTTT.

The genes are TRBV4-1 and TRBJ2-1, with D hard to call. The CDR3 is 14 residues long. Looked up from germline, CDR1 is MGHRA and CDR2 is YSYEKL. Trimming left V 8 bases short and J 6 bases short, with 17 bases between. CDR3 DNA sequence: TGCGCCAGCCGCCCGACCTTAGGGCTCAATGAGCAGTTCTTC. Protein product: CASRPTLGLNEQFF.

This clonotype was picked up many times. The rearrangement uses TRBV20-1 and TRBJ1-1; D remains unclear. Germline V CDR1 and CDR2: DFQATT, SNEGSKA (reference sequence). This CDR3 region has 15 residues. V was pared by 0 bases and J by 0 bases, with 11 bases between. CDR3 DNA sequence: TGCAGTGCTAGAGATCTCGAACCGCTGAACACTGAAGCTTTCTTT. Residues: CSARDLEPLNTEAFF.